The 5 T cell receptor beta chains in this list originate from one sample, sequenced in a study of vaccination and CD4 T cells after COVID-19 (dated by TCRdb to between 2021 and 2023). Antigen specificity for these receptors is unknown. What this sample's treatment or condition label stands for: approximately nine-day PBMC culture with coronavirus spike peptide pools or control peptides (ViraFEST assay). Library prep was done by PCR. Sequencing relied on an Illumina iSeq 100. DNA from cultured CD4+ T cells was subjected to TCR sequencing with the Oncomine TCR Beta short-read assay at the Johns Hopkins FTIC core. The public reads were reprocessed in TCRdb via fastp at Q25 and MiXCR, keeping in-frame beta chains. Each entry is one CDR3 protein sequence, shown with its most common DNA and genes. A total of fewer than 15,000 distinct CDR3 sequences appear in this sample, roughly 58% of them only once. The ten largest clones capture approximately 18% of the sample.

This sample comprised cultured CD4+ T cells from blood, obtained after SARS-CoV-2 vaccination. Receptor source: a human donor with COVID-19.

The rearrangement joins TRBV7-9 to TRBJ1-2; D gene ambiguous. CDR3 size: 11 residues. Germline V CDR1 and CDR2: SEHNR, FQNEAQ (reference sequence). Trimming removed 4 bases at V and 4 bases at J, with 4 bases between. The CDR3 is CASSSIYGYTF. The CDR3 DNA reads as TGTGCCAGCAGCTCGATCTATGGCTACACCTTC.

This clonotype was counted between two and nine times. The chain has TRBV6-5 and TRBJ2-6; D gene ambiguous. In germline, CDR1 is MNHEY, CDR2 SVGAGI. CDR3 length: 19 residues. The V end lost 4 bases, the J end lost 2 bases, and 21 bases lay between the germline ends. CDR3 DNA: TGTGCCAGCAGTTCCCTTAAGGGCGCGAGACTGGCTGGGGCCAACGTCCTGACTTTC. Its translation: CASSSLKGARLAGANVLTF.

V and J are TRBV19 and TRBJ2-5; a weak D match, TRBD1 (7 bases). The germline gives CDR1 LNHDA, CDR2 SQIVND (reference sequence). V lost 6 bases and J lost 1, with 21 bases in between. The CDR3 runs to 17 residues. CDR3 nucleotides: TGTGCCAGTAGGTCCAGGGGGGCGGTGACAACCCAAGAGACCCAGTACTTC. As protein: CASRSRGAVTTQETQYF.

The chain couples TRBV6-2 or TRBV6-3 to TRBJ2-2, with a tentative D call TRBD2 (7 bases). Deletions cut 2 bases from V and 1 base from J, with 17 bases between. CDR1 and CDR2 (germline): MNHEY, SVGEGT. CDR3 length: 18 residues. This chain's CDR3 is CASSYPGGQGWNTGELFF. The CDR3 DNA is TGTGCCAGCAGTTACCCGGGGGGCCAGGGTTGGAACACCGGGGAGCTGTTTTTT.

V is TRBV24-1 and J is TRBJ1-5; 7 nucleotides match TRBD1. V was clipped by 5 bases and J by 7 bases; unmatched bases: 7. In germline, CDR1 is KGHDR, CDR2 SFDVKD. This CDR3 comprises 14 residues. CDR3 coding DNA: TGTGCCACCAGTGGAGGACAGGCAGGACAGCCCCAGCATTTT. Protein product: CATSGGQAGQPQHF.